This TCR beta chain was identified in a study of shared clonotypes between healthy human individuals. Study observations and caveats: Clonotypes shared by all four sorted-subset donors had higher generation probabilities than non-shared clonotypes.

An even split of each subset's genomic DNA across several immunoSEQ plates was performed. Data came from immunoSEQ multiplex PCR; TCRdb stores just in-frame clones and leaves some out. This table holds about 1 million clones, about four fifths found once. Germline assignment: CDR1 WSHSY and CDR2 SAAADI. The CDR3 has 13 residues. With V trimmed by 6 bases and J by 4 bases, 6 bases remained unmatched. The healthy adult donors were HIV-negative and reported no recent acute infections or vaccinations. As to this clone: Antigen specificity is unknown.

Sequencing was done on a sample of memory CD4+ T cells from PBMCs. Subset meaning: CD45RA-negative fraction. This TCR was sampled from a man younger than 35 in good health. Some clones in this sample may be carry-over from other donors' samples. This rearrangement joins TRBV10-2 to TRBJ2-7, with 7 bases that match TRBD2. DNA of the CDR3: TGCGCCAGCAGGACCAGCGGGACTTACGAGCAGTACTTC. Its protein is CASRTSGTYEQYF.